This T cell receptor beta chain was captured by sequencing in a study of neurological immune-mediated disorders. Study results and limitations: Subjects shared no identical expanded-clone CDR3 amino acid sequences, suggesting private TCR-beta repertoires in all groups.

TCRdb reprocessed the 5' RACE reads via MiXCR and lists one record per CDR3 protein. The table includes tens of thousands of distinct CDR3 sequences, 9.5% to 13% detected once. The sorted libraries were made from over 800,000 CD4+ or CD8+ T cells. Ten or more counts support this clonotype. Its specificity is not known. This CDR3 spans 15 amino acids. Germline lookup yields CDR1 MNHEY and CDR2 SVGAGI. Trimming shortened V by 3 bases and J by 2 bases, and 12 bases separated the two germline ends. Sequenced: CD4+ T cells from blood. The V gene is TRBV6-5, the J gene TRBJ2-3; D is possibly TRBD1 (6 bases). This clonotype was obtained from a woman aged 25 to 39 with HTLV-1-associated myelopathy (HAM/TSP). Written as DNA, the CDR3 is TGTGCCAGCAGTTATCGAAACAGGGCCACAGATACGCAGTATTTT. Its translation: CASSYRNRATDTQYF.